The present T cell receptor beta chain was sequenced within a study of T cell responses to AZD1222 COVID-19 vaccine. V dropped 7 bases and J dropped 0; count of bases not matched to a gene: 6. Looked up from germline, CDR1 is ENHRY and CDR2 is SYGVKD. The CDR3 is 16 amino acids. TCRdb keeps only in-frame clones here, not all; method: immunoSEQ multiplex PCR. Here the sample spans about 120,000 clones, more than 85% being singletons. This clonotype was obtained from an adult who received the AZD1222 COVID-19 vaccine. The sample here was peripheral blood, taken 28 days after the second AZD1222 dose. J is TRBJ2-2 and V is TRBV10-3, with TRBD1 identical over 9 bases. CDR3 loop: CAINPDRGSNTGELFF. CDR3 DNA sequence: TGTGCCATCAACCCGGACAGGGGATCGAACACCGGGGAGCTGTTTTTT.